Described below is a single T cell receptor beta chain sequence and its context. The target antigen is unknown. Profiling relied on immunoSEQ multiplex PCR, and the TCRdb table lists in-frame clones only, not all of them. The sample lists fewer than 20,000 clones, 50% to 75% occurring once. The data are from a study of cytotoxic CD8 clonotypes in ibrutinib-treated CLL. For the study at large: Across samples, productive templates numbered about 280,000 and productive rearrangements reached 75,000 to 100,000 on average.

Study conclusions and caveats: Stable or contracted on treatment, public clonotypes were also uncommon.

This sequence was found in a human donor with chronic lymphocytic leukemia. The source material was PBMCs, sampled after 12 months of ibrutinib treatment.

The CDR3 DNA reads as TGTGCCAGCAGCCGAGGAACTAGCGGGAGATACACCGGGGAGCTGTTTTTT. As protein: CASSRGTSGRYTGELFF. This rearrangement joins TRBV7-3 to TRBJ2-2; 11 bases align to TRBD2. Germline V gene data show CDR1 as SGHTA and CDR2 as FQGTGA. CDR3 length: 17 residues. V dropped 5 bases and J dropped 3; count of bases not matched to a gene: 8.